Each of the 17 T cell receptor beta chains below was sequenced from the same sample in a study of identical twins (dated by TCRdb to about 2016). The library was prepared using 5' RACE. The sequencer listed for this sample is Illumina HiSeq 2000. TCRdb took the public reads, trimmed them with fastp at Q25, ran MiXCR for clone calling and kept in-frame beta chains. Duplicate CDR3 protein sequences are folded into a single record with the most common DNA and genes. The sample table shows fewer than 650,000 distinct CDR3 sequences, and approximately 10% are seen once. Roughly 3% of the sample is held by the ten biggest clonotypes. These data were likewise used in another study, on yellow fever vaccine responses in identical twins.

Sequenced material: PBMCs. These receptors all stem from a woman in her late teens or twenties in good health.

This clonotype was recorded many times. The CDR3 sequence is CSVRAGVNQPQHF. CDR3 nucleotide sequence: TGCAGCGTTCGGGCGGGGGTCAATCAGCCCCAGCATTTT. This chain uses TRBV29-1 with TRBJ1-5; weak D call: TRBD1 (5 bases). The V end lost 5 bases, the J end lost 3 bases, and 11 bases lay between the germline ends. This CDR3 has 13 residues. Germline lookup yields CDR1 SQVTM and CDR2 ANQGSEA.

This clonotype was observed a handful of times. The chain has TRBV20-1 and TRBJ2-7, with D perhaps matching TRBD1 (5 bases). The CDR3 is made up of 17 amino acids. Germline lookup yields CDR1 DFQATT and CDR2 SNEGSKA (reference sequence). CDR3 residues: CNADQGLDRSSCYEQYF. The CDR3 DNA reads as TGCAATGCCGATCAGGGCCTCGATCGAAGCTCATGCTACGAGCAGTACTTC.

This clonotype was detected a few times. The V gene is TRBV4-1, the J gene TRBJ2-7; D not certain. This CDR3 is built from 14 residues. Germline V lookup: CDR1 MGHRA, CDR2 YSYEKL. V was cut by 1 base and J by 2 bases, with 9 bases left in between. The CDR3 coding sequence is TGCGCCAGCAGCCAAGGATCCGGAGCCTACGAGCAGTACTTC. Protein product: CASSQGSGAYEQYF.

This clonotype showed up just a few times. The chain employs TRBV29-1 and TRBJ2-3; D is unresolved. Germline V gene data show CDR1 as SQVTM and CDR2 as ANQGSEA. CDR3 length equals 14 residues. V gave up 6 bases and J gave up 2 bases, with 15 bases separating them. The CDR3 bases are TGCAGCGTGGAGACTTTTTTCCTCACAGATACGCAGTATTTT. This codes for CSVETFFLTDTQYF.

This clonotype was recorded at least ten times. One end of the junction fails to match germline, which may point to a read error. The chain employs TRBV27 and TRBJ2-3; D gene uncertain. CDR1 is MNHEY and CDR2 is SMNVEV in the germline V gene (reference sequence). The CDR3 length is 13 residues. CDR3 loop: CASSVSSTDTQYF. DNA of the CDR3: TGTGCCAGCAGTGTATCTAGCACAGATACGCAGTATTTT.

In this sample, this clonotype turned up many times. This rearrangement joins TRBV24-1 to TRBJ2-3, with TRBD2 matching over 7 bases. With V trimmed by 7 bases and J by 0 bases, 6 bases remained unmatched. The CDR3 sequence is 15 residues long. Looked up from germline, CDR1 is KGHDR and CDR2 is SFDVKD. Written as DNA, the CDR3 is TGTGCCACCAGCCCCAGCGGGATTAGCACAGATACGCAGTATTTT. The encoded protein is CATSPSGISTDTQYF.

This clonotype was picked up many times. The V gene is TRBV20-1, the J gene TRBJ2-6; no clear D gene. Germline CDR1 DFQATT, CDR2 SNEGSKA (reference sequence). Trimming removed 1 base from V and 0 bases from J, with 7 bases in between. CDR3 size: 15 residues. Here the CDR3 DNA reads TGCAGTGCTAGAGTGGGCAGCTCTGGGGCCAACGTCCTGACTTTC. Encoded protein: CSARVGSSGANVLTF.

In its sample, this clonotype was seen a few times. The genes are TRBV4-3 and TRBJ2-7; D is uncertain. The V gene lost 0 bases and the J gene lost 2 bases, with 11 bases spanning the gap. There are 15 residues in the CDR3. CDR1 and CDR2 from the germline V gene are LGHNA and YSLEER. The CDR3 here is CASSQDFKGTYEQYF. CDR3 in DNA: TGCGCCAGCAGCCAAGACTTTAAAGGGACCTACGAGCAGTACTTC.

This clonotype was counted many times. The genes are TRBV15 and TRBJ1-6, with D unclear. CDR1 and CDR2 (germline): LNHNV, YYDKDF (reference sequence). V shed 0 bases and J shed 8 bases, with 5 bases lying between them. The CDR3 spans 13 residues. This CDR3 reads CATSRDGHSPLHF. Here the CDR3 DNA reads TGTGCCACCAGCAGAGACGGCCATTCACCCCTCCACTTT.

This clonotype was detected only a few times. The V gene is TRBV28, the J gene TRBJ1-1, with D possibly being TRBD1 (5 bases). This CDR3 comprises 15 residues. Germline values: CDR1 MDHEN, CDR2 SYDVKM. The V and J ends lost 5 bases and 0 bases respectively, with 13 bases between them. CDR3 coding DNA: TGTGCCAGCAGTGATACCGGGACGGTGAACACTGAAGCTTTCTTT. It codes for CASSDTGTVNTEAFF.

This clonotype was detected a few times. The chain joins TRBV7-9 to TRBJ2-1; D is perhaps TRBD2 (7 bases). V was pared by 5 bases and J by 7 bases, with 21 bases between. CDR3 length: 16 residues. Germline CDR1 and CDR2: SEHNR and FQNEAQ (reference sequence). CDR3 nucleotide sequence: TGTGCCAGCAGCCGTGGGGGAGGGGGGGAGAGGAATGAGCAGTTCTTC. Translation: CASSRGGGGERNEQFF.

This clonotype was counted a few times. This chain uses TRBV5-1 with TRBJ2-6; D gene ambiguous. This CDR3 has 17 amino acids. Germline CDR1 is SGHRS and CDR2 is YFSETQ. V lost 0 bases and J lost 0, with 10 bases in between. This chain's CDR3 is CASSLGKDSSGANVLTF. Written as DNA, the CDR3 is TGCGCCAGCAGCTTGGGCAAAGATAGCTCTGGGGCCAACGTCCTGACTTTC. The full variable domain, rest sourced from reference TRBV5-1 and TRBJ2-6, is KAGVTQTPRYLIKTRGQQVTLSCSPISGHRSVSWYQQTPGQGLQFLFEYFSETQRNKGNFPGRFSGRQFSNSRSEMNVSTLELGDSALYLCASSLGKDSSGANVLTFGAGSRLTVL.

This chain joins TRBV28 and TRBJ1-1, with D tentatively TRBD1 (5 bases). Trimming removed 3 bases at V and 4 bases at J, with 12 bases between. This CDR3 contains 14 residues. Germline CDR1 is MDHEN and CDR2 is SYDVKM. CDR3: CASSFFRGATEAFF. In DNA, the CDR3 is TGTGCCAGCAGTTTTTTTAGGGGCGCCACTGAAGCTTTCTTT.

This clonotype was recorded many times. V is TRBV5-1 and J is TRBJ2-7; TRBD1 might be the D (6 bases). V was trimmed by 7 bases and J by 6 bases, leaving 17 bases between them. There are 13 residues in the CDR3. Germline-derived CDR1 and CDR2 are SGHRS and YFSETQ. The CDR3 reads CASQPDLRGEQYF. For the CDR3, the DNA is TGCGCCAGCCAGCCGGACCTCAGGGGCGAGCAGTACTTC.

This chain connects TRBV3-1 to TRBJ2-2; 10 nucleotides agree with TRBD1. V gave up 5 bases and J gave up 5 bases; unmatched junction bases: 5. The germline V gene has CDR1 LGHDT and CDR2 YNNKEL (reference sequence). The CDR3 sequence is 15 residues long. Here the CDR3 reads CASSDRGRGTGELFF. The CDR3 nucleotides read TGTGCCAGCAGCGACAGGGGGCGAGGGACCGGGGAGCTGTTTTTT.

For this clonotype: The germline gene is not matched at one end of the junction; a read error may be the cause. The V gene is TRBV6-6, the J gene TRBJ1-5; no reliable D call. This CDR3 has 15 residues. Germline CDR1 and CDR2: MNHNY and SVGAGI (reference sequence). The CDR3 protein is CASRFKEASNQPQHF. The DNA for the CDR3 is TGTGCTAGCAGATTTAAAGAAGCTAGCAATCAGCCCCAGCATTTT.

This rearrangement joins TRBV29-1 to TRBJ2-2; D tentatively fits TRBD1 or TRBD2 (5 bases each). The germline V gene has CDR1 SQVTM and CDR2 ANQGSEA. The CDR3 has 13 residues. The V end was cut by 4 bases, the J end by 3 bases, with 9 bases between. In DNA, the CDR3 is TGCAGCGTTGGGGGGTTAGACACCGGGGAGCTGTTTTTT. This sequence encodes CSVGGLDTGELFF.